This T cell receptor beta chain emerged from a study of blood T cell repertoires in COVID-19. Cohort placement rested on clinical history that participants reported themselves. The V and J ends lost 0 bases and 3 bases respectively, with 8 bases between them. The CDR3 totals 15 residues. CDR1 is SGHTA and CDR2 is FQGNSA in the germline V gene. Per the authors' pipeline: Estimates of nucleated cell counts were drawn from the amplification of reference gene primers. Only in-frame clones appear in the TCRdb table, and some are missing; sequencing was by immunoSEQ multiplex PCR. V, J and clone size reflect that table, while D and trimming were determined from the DNA. The table records about 250,000 clones, about 82% of them present only once.

Sequencing input: PBMCs or T cells enriched from blood (not recorded which). J is TRBJ1-4 and V is TRBV7-2; the D is unclear. The receptor was isolated from a woman aged 45-59 years with acute COVID-19. The CDR3 is CASSLAGSANEKLFF. Written as DNA, the CDR3 is TGTGCCAGCAGCTTAGCGGGGAGCGCTAATGAAAAACTGTTTTTT.